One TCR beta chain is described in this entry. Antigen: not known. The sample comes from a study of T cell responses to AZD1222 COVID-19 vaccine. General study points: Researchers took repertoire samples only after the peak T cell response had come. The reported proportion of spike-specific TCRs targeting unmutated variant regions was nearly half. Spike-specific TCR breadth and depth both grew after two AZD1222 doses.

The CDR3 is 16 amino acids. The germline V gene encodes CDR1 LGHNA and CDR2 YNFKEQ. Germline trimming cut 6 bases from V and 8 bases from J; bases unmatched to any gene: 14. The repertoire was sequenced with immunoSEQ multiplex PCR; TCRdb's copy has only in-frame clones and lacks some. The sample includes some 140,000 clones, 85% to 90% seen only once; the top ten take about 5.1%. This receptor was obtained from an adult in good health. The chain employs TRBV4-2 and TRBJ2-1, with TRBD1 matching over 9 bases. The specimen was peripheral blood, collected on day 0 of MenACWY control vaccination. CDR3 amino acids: CASSTIPGQGGDEQFF. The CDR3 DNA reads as TGTGCCAGCAGTACTATTCCGGGACAGGGAGGGGATGAGCAGTTCTTC.